The rows below give T cell receptor beta chains drawn from one sample of a study of blood T cell repertoires in COVID-19. The protocol was immunoSEQ multiplex PCR, while the TCRdb copy is restricted to in-frame clones and leaves out a portion. The data contain about 210,000 clones, around four fifths of them singletons. The sample consisted of peripheral blood. These TCRs come from a woman older than 75 with COVID-19, enrolled during active disease. Each CDR3 is given with its conserved first and last residue. D genes are given only for firm matches. The size field is filled for only some rows; it gives once, few, many or a size class.

d_gene: .
v_gene: TRBV19
abundance: once
j_gene: TRBJ1-1
CDR3nt: TGTGCCAGTAGTATCACAGGGAGGGGATACACTGAAGCTTTCTTT
CDR3aa: CASSITGRGYTEAFF

d_gene: .
v_gene: TRBV7-2
abundance: .
j_gene: TRBJ2-5
CDR3nt: TGTGCCAGCAGCTTAGTTCAACAGGCCCAAGAGACCCAGTACTTC
CDR3aa: CASSLVQQAQETQYF

d_gene: .
v_gene: TRBV28
abundance: .
j_gene: TRBJ1-5
CDR3nt: TGTGCCAGCAGTTTACAGGGTTCTCAGGGGCCCCAGCATTTT
CDR3aa: CASSLQGSQGPQHF

d_gene: TRBD1
v_gene: TRBV5-1
abundance: .
j_gene: TRBJ2-7
CDR3nt: TGCGCCAGCAGCTTTAGCCCAGGGGGCTACGAGCAGTACTTC
CDR3aa: CASSFSPGGYEQYF

d_gene: .
v_gene: TRBV18
abundance: .
j_gene: TRBJ2-2
CDR3nt: TGTGCCAGCTCACCGGTCCGAGCGGCATTCACCGGGGAGCTGTTTTTT
CDR3aa: CASSPVRAAFTGELFF

d_gene: TRBD2
v_gene: TRBV7-3
abundance: .
j_gene: TRBJ2-3
CDR3nt: TGTGCCAGCAGCTCCGGGACTAGCGTGGGCACAGATACGCAGTATTTT
CDR3aa: CASSSGTSVGTDTQYF

d_gene: TRBD1
v_gene: TRBV6-2/TRBV6-3
abundance: .
j_gene: TRBJ1-1
CDR3nt: TGTGCCAGCAGCCCAGGGGGCCGGACTGAAGCTTTCTTT
CDR3aa: CASSPGGRTEAFF

d_gene: .
v_gene: TRBV6-6
abundance: .
j_gene: TRBJ2-2
CDR3nt: TGTGCCAGCAGACCACTGAACACCGGGGAGCTGTTTTTT
CDR3aa: CASRPLNTGELFF

d_gene: TRBD1
v_gene: TRBV6-5
abundance: .
j_gene: TRBJ1-2
CDR3nt: TGTGCCAGCGGGGACAGGAGGGGCTACACCTTC
CDR3aa: CASGDRRGYTF

d_gene: .
v_gene: TRBV5-1
abundance: .
j_gene: TRBJ2-2
CDR3nt: TGCGCCAGCAGCTTGACGGGGGACACCGGGGAGCTGTTTTTT
CDR3aa: CASSLTGDTGELFF